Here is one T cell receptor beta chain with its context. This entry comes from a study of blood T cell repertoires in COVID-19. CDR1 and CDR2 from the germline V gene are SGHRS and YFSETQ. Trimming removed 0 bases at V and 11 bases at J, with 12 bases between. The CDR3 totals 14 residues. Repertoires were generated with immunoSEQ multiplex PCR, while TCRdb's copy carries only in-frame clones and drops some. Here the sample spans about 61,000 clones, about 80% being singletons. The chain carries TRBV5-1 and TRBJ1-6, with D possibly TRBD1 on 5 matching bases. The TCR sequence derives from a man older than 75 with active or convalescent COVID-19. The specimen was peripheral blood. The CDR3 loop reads CASSLGSGFAPLHF. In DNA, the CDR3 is TGCGCCAGCAGCTTGGGGTCAGGGTTTGCACCCCTCCACTTT.